Sequencing of this TCR beta chain was carried out in a study of control samples from healthy donors and cancer patients. Measured with immunoSEQ multiplex PCR; TCRdb has only the in-frame clones, and not every one. This table holds 350,000 to 450,000 clones, 90% found once. Trimming left V 6 bases short and J 1 base short, with 9 bases between. Germline V lookup: CDR1 ENHRY, CDR2 SYGVKD. The CDR3 is 13 residues long. The source of this sequence is a man between 35 and 55 years old with head and neck cancer. Source material: PBMCs. V is TRBV10-3 and J is TRBJ1-1, with no clear D. CDR3 sequence: CAISQNTNTEAFF. The CDR3 DNA reads TGTGCCATCAGCCAAAATACGAACACTGAAGCTTTCTTT.